Listed below are T cell receptor beta chains from one sample, sequenced in a study of cytomegalovirus exposure and HLA in healthy donors. Sequenced by immunoSEQ multiplex PCR; TCRdb stores in-frame clones only, minus some. Among under 100,000 clones listed, about 95% were seen once. The sequencing input was PBMCs. These receptors originate from a woman younger than 35 in good health and CMV-seronegative. Each CDR3 is given with its conserved first and last residue. A D gene is named only where the DNA matches it firmly. A clone size is listed for some rows: how often the clone was seen (once, few, many), or a class if it is expanded.

V: TRBV28
size: NA
D: NA
J: TRBJ2-7
DNA: TGTGCCAGCAGTTTCAACAGGCGCCCCTACGAGCAGTACTTC
CDR3: CASSFNRRPYEQYF

V: TRBV6-5
size: few
D: TRBD2
J: TRBJ2-1
DNA: TGTGCCAGCAGTGTATTAGCGGGGGACGTGAATGAGCAGTTCTTC
CDR3: CASSVLAGDVNEQFF

V: TRBV11-2
size: NA
D: NA
J: TRBJ2-7
DNA: TGTGCCAGCAGCTTAGATCTGCTCAGGGGAGAGTACTTC
CDR3: CASSLDLLRGEYF

V: TRBV29-1
size: NA
D: NA
J: TRBJ1-1
DNA: TGCAGCGTTGGTCGGGGGGCTGACACTGAAGCTTTCTTT
CDR3: CSVGRGADTEAFF

V: TRBV28
size: NA
D: TRBD1
J: TRBJ2-7
DNA: TGTGCCAGCAGTTTTGTAGGGACAGACTACGAGCAGTACTTC
CDR3: CASSFVGTDYEQYF

V: TRBV11-2
size: NA
D: NA
J: TRBJ2-5
DNA: TGTGCCAGCAGCTTGGCAGTACAAGAGACCCAGTACTTC
CDR3: CASSLAVQETQYF

V: TRBV7-2
size: NA
D: NA
J: TRBJ2-3
DNA: TGTGCCAGCAGCTGGCCGGGTGGCACAGATACGCAGTATTTT
CDR3: CASSWPGGTDTQYF

V: TRBV7-2
size: NA
D: TRBD1
J: TRBJ1-2
DNA: TGTGCCAGCAGCCCTAGGAGACAGGGTGACGGCTACACCTTC
CDR3: CASSPRRQGDGYTF

V: TRBV4-1
size: once
D: TRBD1
J: TRBJ2-3
DNA: TGCGCCAGCAGCCCACGGAGGGGACAGGGGGCAGATACGCAGTATTTT
CDR3: CASSPRRGQGADTQYF

V: TRBV19
size: NA
D: NA
J: TRBJ2-7
DNA: TGTGCCAGTAGTATGGCGGTCGGAGCTCCCTACGAGCAGTACTTC
CDR3: CASSMAVGAPYEQYF

V: TRBV5-8
size: NA
D: NA
J: TRBJ2-2
DNA: TGTGCCAGCAGCCGACTAAGTTGGGACGGGGAGCTGTTTTTT
CDR3: CASSRLSWDGELFF

V: TRBV2
size: once
D: TRBD2
J: TRBJ2-7
DNA: TGTGCCAGCCATCGGACTAGCTCCTCCTACGAGCAGTACTTC
CDR3: CASHRTSSSYEQYF

V: TRBV4-3
size: NA
D: TRBD2
J: TRBJ2-1
DNA: TGCGCCAGCAGCCAAGGACTAGCGGGAGGGTACAATGAGCAGTTCTTC
CDR3: CASSQGLAGGYNEQFF

V: TRBV6-4
size: few
D: NA
J: TRBJ1-2
DNA: TGTGCCAGCAGTCCTAGGTATGGCTACACCTTC
CDR3: CASSPRYGYTF

V: TRBV4-3
size: once
D: TRBD1
J: TRBJ2-1
DNA: TGCGCCAGCAGCCAAGAGGGTGAGGGGGCGATCTACAATGAGCAGTTCTTC
CDR3: CASSQEGEGAIYNEQFF

V: TRBV5-4
size: NA
D: NA
J: TRBJ1-6
DNA: TGTGCCAGCAGCGAGACCTATACAGGGCCGGGGAATTCACCCCTCCACTTT
CDR3: CASSETYTGPGNSPLHF

V: TRBV4-1
size: NA
D: TRBD1
J: TRBJ1-1
DNA: TGCGCCAGCAGCTTAGCGGGAGGACAGGGGAGGACTGAAGCTTTCTTT
CDR3: CASSLAGGQGRTEAFF

V: TRBV14
size: NA
D: NA
J: TRBJ1-6
DNA: TGTGCCAGCAGCCCGCTCGGCGGGGCAGAGCTTTCACCCCTCCACTTT
CDR3: CASSPLGGAELSPLHF